Listed here are 18 T cell receptor beta chains from one sample, sequenced in a study of T cell changes during pregnancy in multiple sclerosis. Some clones are missing from TCRdb's copy, which holds only in-frame ones; the method was immunoSEQ multiplex PCR. The profile covers some 30,000 clones, with 87% appearing a single time and around 8% taken by the ten largest. Specimen: CD8+ T cells from peripheral blood mononuclear cells, collected before pregnancy. The receptors here all came from a female donor with multiple sclerosis, enrolled in a pregnancy study.

In this sample, this clone turned up once. The chain joins TRBV9 to TRBJ2-2; D gene unclear. Trimming removed 1 base at V and 8 bases at J, with 6 bases between. Germline CDR1 is SGDLS and CDR2 is YYNGEE. The CDR3 covers 12 residues. The CDR3, as DNA: TGTGCCAGCAGCGTATCCATGGGGGAGCTGTTTTTT. Its protein product is CASSVSMGELFF.

Only one count was recorded for this clone. The chain has TRBV29-1 and TRBJ2-5; possibly TRBD1 for D (5 bases). This CDR3 is 15 amino acids long. Trimming removed 4 bases from V and 5 bases from J, with 20 bases in between. CDR1 and CDR2 (germline): SQVTM, ANQGSEA. This chain's CDR3 is CSVAQGIGAFETQYF. The CDR3 nucleotides read TGCAGCGTTGCTCAGGGAATTGGAGCTTTTGAGACCCAGTACTTC.

This clone was seen once. V usage is TRBV7-3 and J usage is TRBJ2-5; D is possibly TRBD2 (6 bases). This CDR3 spans 14 amino acids. The V gene's germline CDR1 is SGHTA and CDR2 FQGTGA. V lost 1 base and J lost 5, with 11 bases in between. CDR3 residues: CASSLKAGRETQYF. The CDR3 DNA is TGTGCCAGCAGCTTAAAGGCAGGGAGGGAGACCCAGTACTTC.

The chain carries TRBV5-4 and TRBJ1-2; 10 bases are a match to TRBD1. J lost 6 bases, V lost 9 bases, and 8 bases had no gene match. The germline V gene has CDR1 SGHNT and CDR2 YYREEE (reference sequence). The CDR3 is 13 residues long. The CDR3 DNA reads as TGTGCCACCCCGGGACAGGGGTACAATGGCTACACCTTC. It codes for CATPGQGYNGYTF.

J is TRBJ1-2 and V is TRBV21-1. TRBV21-1 is an annotated pseudogene. CDR3 length: 12 residues. The CDR3 DNA reads as TGTGCCAGCAGCAAAGTTCATAGAGGCTACACCTTC. It encodes CASSKVHRGYTF.

This chain links TRBV7-8 with TRBJ2-1, with a weak D call TRBD1 (5 bases). The CDR3 spans 12 residues. V was trimmed by 5 bases and J by 10 bases, leaving 12 bases between them. Germline loops: CDR1 SGHVS, CDR2 FQNEAQ. This CDR3 is CASSPKGLEQFF. The CDR3 DNA reads as TGTGCCAGCAGCCCGAAGGGGCTAGAGCAGTTCTTC.

The rearrangement joins TRBV6-1 to TRBJ2-7; 9 nucleotides align to TRBD1. The V and J ends lost 7 bases and 5 bases, in that order; junction bases with no gene match: 12. This CDR3 is 15 amino acids long. CDR1 MNHNS and CDR2 SASEGT come from the germline V gene. The CDR3 bases are TGTGCCAGCATTCCAACAGGGGGCGCGCCTCACGAGCAGTACTTC. It encodes CASIPTGGAPHEQYF.

The chain uses TRBV7-8 and TRBJ1-5; possibly TRBD1 for D (5 bases). V shed 1 base and J shed 6 bases, with 13 bases lying between them. In germline, CDR1 is SGHVS, CDR2 FQNEAQ. The CDR3 has 15 amino acids. In DNA, the CDR3 is TGTGCCAGCAGCTTAGGGGGGGGGTACGGTCAGCCCCAGCATTTT. This translates into CASSLGGGYGQPQHF. Together with reference TRBV7-8 and TRBJ1-5, the CDR3 gives the full variable domain: GAGVSQSPRYKVAKRGQDVALRCDPISGHVSLFWYQQALGQGPEFLTYFQNEAQLDKSGLPSDRFFAERPEGSVSTLKIQRTQQEDSAVYLCASSLGGGYGQPQHFGDGTRLSIL.

This clone was observed a single time. The rearrangement joins TRBV7-9 to TRBJ2-3; 10 positions match TRBD1. The CDR3 sequence is 18 residues long. Germline V gene lookup returns CDR1 SEHNR and CDR2 FQNEAQ (reference sequence). Trimming cost V 0 bases and J 6 bases; bases outside gene matches: 12. The chain's CDR3 is CASSLATVGQGSADTQYF. The CDR3, as DNA: TGTGCCAGCAGCTTAGCTACCGTGGGACAGGGGTCCGCGGATACGCAGTATTTT. The full variable domain, in which reference TRBV7-9 and TRBJ2-3 provide the parts outside the CDR3, is DTGVSQNPRHKITKRGQNVTFRCDPISEHNRLYWYRQTLGQGPEFLTYFQNEAQLEKSRLLSDRFSAERPKGSFSTLEIQRTEQGDSAMYLCASSLATVGQGSADTQYFGPGTRLTVL.

This chain links TRBV9 with TRBJ2-1, with 10 bases matching TRBD2. Trimming removed 3 bases from V and 4 bases from J; junction bases left unmatched: 4. The CDR3 sequence is 15 residues long. CDR1 SGDLS and CDR2 YYNGEE come from the germline V gene. CDR3 sequence (DNA): TGTGCCAGCAGCGCCAGCGGGGGGGCATACAATGAGCAGTTCTTC. Its protein is CASSASGGAYNEQFF.

The chain carries TRBV6-5 and TRBJ1-1; D may be TRBD1 (5 bases). Trimming left V 4 bases short and J 6 bases short, with 15 bases between. Germline values: CDR1 MNHEY, CDR2 SVGAGI. This CDR3 has 14 amino acids. CDR3 protein: CASSLGAGSPEAFF. The CDR3 nucleotides are TGTGCCAGCAGTTTAGGAGCAGGGTCCCCTGAAGCTTTCTTT.

This chain links TRBV5-6 with TRBJ2-7; no clear D. Per germline, CDR1 SGHDT and CDR2 YYEEEE. This CDR3 is built from 14 residues. V dropped 4 bases and J dropped 2 bases, with 13 bases sitting between them. The chain's CDR3 is CASSPAADAYEQYF. The CDR3 nucleotides are TGTGCCAGCAGCCCCGCGGCGGATGCCTACGAGCAGTACTTC.

This clone was picked up one time. The chain links TRBV5-1 to TRBJ2-7; D perhaps matches TRBD1 (7 bases). V lost 4 bases and J lost 0, with 11 bases in between. The CDR3 runs to 14 residues. Per the germline V gene, CDR1 is SGHRS and CDR2 is YFSETQ. The CDR3 reads CASSQGDSSYEQYF. CDR3 nucleotides: TGCGCCAGCAGCCAGGGGGACTCCTCCTACGAGCAGTACTTC.

The chain joins TRBV28 to TRBJ2-7, with D perhaps matching TRBD2 (6 bases). The germline V gene has CDR1 MDHEN and CDR2 SYDVKM. This CDR3 is 13 amino acids long. The ends were cut back, 3 bases at V and 3 bases at J, with 9 bases in the middle. CDR3 bases: TGTGCCAGCAGTTTCCCGGGGGTCTACGAGCAGTACTTC. Translating it yields CASSFPGVYEQYF.

The genes are TRBV6-5 and TRBJ2-1; maybe TRBD2 (6 bases). This CDR3 region has 13 residues. The V end lost 7 bases, the J end lost 5 bases, and 12 bases lay between the germline ends. CDR1 is MNHEY and CDR2 is SVGAGI in the germline V gene. The CDR3: CASTGGTHNEQFF. The CDR3 DNA is TGTGCCAGCACGGGCGGGACCCACAATGAGCAGTTCTTC.

The V and J genes are TRBV7-9 and TRBJ1-5, with TRBD1 matching over 7 bases. Germline loops: CDR1 SEHNR, CDR2 FQNEAQ (reference sequence). CDR3 size: 15 residues. V was clipped by 4 bases and J by 0 bases; unmatched bases: 3. CDR3 loop: CASSSGQDSNQPQHF. In DNA, the CDR3 is TGTGCCAGCAGCTCCGGACAGGATAGCAATCAGCCCCAGCATTTT.

The rearrangement joins TRBV13 to TRBJ1-6; 8 positions agree with TRBD1. This CDR3 is built from 16 residues. V was pared by 0 bases and J by 10 bases, with 8 bases of the junction left unmatched. CDR1 is PRHDT, CDR2 FYEKMQ, per germline (reference sequence). The CDR3 spells CASSLGPTGDFSPLHF. The CDR3 DNA is TGTGCCAGCAGCTTAGGCCCGACAGGGGACTTCTCACCCCTCCACTTT.

The chain uses TRBV19 and TRBJ1-2; maybe TRBD1 (6 bases). CDR1 and CDR2 (germline): LNHDA, SQIVND (reference sequence). The CDR3 is 15 amino acids. The ends were cut back, 6 bases at V and 4 bases at J, with 18 bases in the middle. The CDR3 spells CASRGEGTDSYGYTF. DNA of the CDR3: TGTGCCAGTAGAGGGGAGGGGACGGACAGCTATGGCTACACCTTC.